The 29 T cell receptor beta chains in this list originate from one sample, sequenced in a study of T cells in Graves' hyperthyroidism and ophthalmopathy. RNA transcripts provided the source from which TCR beta CDR3 regions were amplified. With the HTBI primer set, the TCR CDR3 went through a first round of RT-PCR. Using its own MiXCR run on the multiplex PCR reads, TCRdb lists one record per CDR3 protein. The sample includes some 510,000 distinct CDR3 sequences, around 20% seen only once; the top ten take more than 25%. Specimen: blood. These receptors all stem from a man between 18 and 29 years old with Graves' hyperthyroidism.

V and J are TRBV6-1 and TRBJ1-2, with a weak D call TRBD1 (6 bases). Germline CDR1 MNHNS, CDR2 SASEGT. The CDR3 totals 14 residues. V lost 7 bases to trimming and J lost 11 bases, with 23 bases between them. The CDR3 protein is CASIDRLRARGYTF. The CDR3 bases are TGTGCCAGCATCGACAGGCTGAGGGCGAGAGGTTACACCTTC.

Of note for this clonotype: Just one base apart from a much larger clone, this may be a read error. The chain has TRBV3-1 and TRBJ2-5, with D hard to call. Germline CDR1 and CDR2: LGHDT and YNNKEL (reference sequence). V lost 4 bases to trimming and J lost 3 bases, with 12 bases between them. CDR3 length: 14 amino acids. The CDR3 DNA follows: TGTGCCAGCAGCCTACGACATGGGAAAGAGACCCAGTACTTC. Encoded protein: CASSLRHGKETQYF.

This clonotype has just a few counts. The chain is built from TRBV6-1 and TRBJ1-1, with TRBD1 as a possible D gene (6 bases). V was shortened by 11 bases and J by 5 bases, with 15 bases between the two germline ends. Germline V lookup: CDR1 MNHNS, CDR2 SASEGT. The CDR3 covers 12 residues. CDR3 in amino acids: CASQTGKTEAFF. The CDR3 region has the DNA TGTGCCTCCCAAACAGGGAAGACTGAAGCTTTCTTT.

This clonotype has at least ten counts. The rearrangement links TRBV28 to TRBJ2-2, with D hard to call. Germline V gene sequence: CDR1 MDHEN, CDR2 SYDVKM. Trimming shortened V by 9 bases and J by 0 bases, and 8 bases separated the two germline ends. This CDR3 spans 13 amino acids. For the CDR3, the DNA is TGTGCCAGTATTCACGCGAACACCGGGGAGCTGTTTTTT. As protein: CASIHANTGELFF.

This clonotype was seen a handful of times. One end of the junction does not line up with germline, which may come from a read error. V gene TRBV5-5 combines with J gene TRBJ2-5; D remains unclear. The CDR3 runs to 14 residues. Germline CDR1 SGHKS, CDR2 YYEKEE (reference sequence). The DNA for the CDR3 is TGTGCCAGCAGCTTGTTGTGGGCCGCAGAGGCCCAGTACTTC. The encoded protein is CASSLLWAAEAQYF.

This clonotype appeared many times. The chain is built from TRBV29-1 and TRBJ1-2; the D is unclear. Germline V lookup: CDR1 SQVTM, CDR2 ANQGSEA. Trimming left V 0 bases short and J 5 bases short, with 16 bases between. CDR3 length: 15 amino acids. The CDR3 DNA is TGCAGCGTTGAAGATTGGATGGGTGGAGGGTATGGCTACACCTTC. This gives the protein CSVEDWMGGGYGYTF.

At least ten counts were recorded for this clonotype. J is TRBJ1-1 and V is TRBV6-5; D is perhaps TRBD1 (5 bases). Germline assignment: CDR1 MNHEY and CDR2 SVGAGI. Trimming left V 7 bases short and J 4 bases short, with 13 bases between. The CDR3 totals 13 residues. The CDR3 reads CASKRGLLTEAFF. The CDR3 DNA sequence: TGTGCCAGCAAGCGGGGGTTGCTCACTGAAGCTTTCTTT.

This clonotype was detected a few times. The DNA of the CDR3 is TGTGCCAGCAGCCGAGAGTTGCGCGGGAGAGGTGAGACCCAGTACTTC. This gives the protein CASSRELRGRGETQYF. The rearrangement uses TRBV12-3 or TRBV12-4 and TRBJ2-5, with 7 bases matching TRBD2. The CDR3 length is 16 residues. J gave up 5 bases and V 6 bases, and 15 bases lay outside the gene matches.

The chain couples TRBV27 to TRBJ1-5; weak D call: TRBD1 (5 bases). The germline CDR1 and CDR2 sequences are MNHEY and SMNVEV (reference sequence). This CDR3 is 13 amino acids long. The V gene lost 5 bases and the J gene lost 5 bases, with 10 bases spanning the gap. The CDR3: CASSNRIHQPQHF. The CDR3 DNA is TGTGCCAGCAGTAACAGGATCCATCAGCCCCAGCATTTT.

This clonotype occurred many times. This sequence joins TRBV6-1 and TRBJ1-1, with D uncertain. Germline V gene data show CDR1 as MNHNS and CDR2 as SASEGT. The CDR3 spans 14 residues. V was shortened by 4 bases and J by 0 bases, with 9 bases between the two germline ends. The CDR3: CASSVAAMNTEAFF. CDR3 bases: TGTGCCAGCAGTGTCGCGGCAATGAACACTGAAGCTTTCTTT.

This clonotype came up many times. This sequence joins TRBV28 and TRBJ1-2; weak D call: TRBD1 (6 bases). The CDR3 has 16 amino acids. The germline CDR1 and CDR2 sequences are MDHEN and SYDVKM. Trimming removed 5 bases at V and 2 bases at J, with 18 bases between. The CDR3 DNA reads TGTGCCAGCAGTAGCCAGGGGTCCCAGTCCAACTATGGCTACACCTTC. Protein: CASSSQGSQSNYGYTF.

This clonotype was found a few times. The genes are TRBV30 and TRBJ1-6; D is perhaps TRBD1 (6 bases). Per the germline V gene, CDR1 is GTSNPN and CDR2 is SVGIG (reference sequence). This CDR3 is 13 amino acids long. The V end lost 4 bases, the J end lost 7 bases, and 11 bases lay between the germline ends. For the CDR3, the DNA is TGTGCCTGGACTGGGGACACCAATTCACCCCTCCACTTT. This gives the protein CAWTGDTNSPLHF.

This clonotype was seen at least ten times. The V and J genes are TRBV2 and TRBJ2-7, with D perhaps assigned TRBD1 or TRBD2 (5 bases each). The germline gives CDR1 SNHLY, CDR2 FYNNEI. Deletions cut 5 bases from V and 1 base from J, with 9 bases between. The length of the CDR3 is 13 residues. CDR3 loop: CASSRDGSYEQYF. The CDR3 region has the DNA TGTGCCAGCAGTCGGGACGGTTCCTACGAGCAGTACTTC.

This clonotype was observed at least ten times. The V and J genes are TRBV11-2 and TRBJ2-7; no clear D gene. Germline V gene lookup returns CDR1 SGHAT and CDR2 FQNNGV. CDR3 length equals 14 residues. Trimming left V 2 bases short and J 1 base short, with 9 bases between. The CDR3 coding sequence is TGTGCCAGCAGCTTAATAGGGCCATCCTACGAGCAGTACTTC. It is translated as CASSLIGPSYEQYF.

This clonotype was counted ten times or more. The rearrangement uses TRBV12-3 or TRBV12-4 and TRBJ1-2; D is unclear. Trimming pared 2 bases from V and 7 bases from J, leaving 11 bases between. This CDR3 is built from 13 residues. The CDR3, as DNA: TGTGCCAGCAGTTTATTGCGGGCTGTTGGCTACACCTTC. Amino acids: CASSLLRAVGYTF.

This clonotype has at least ten counts. The chain combines TRBV6-1 with TRBJ1-2; D uncertain. The CDR3 sequence is 13 residues long. V was pared by 1 base and J by 5 bases, with 8 bases between. Germline assignment: CDR1 MNHNS and CDR2 SASEGT. CDR3 in DNA: TGTGCCAGCAGTGAAGAAACAGCTTATGGCTACACCTTC. This translates into CASSEETAYGYTF.

This clonotype was seen a few times. The V gene is TRBV4-2, the J gene TRBJ2-2; possibly TRBD2 for D (6 bases). V was trimmed by 4 bases and J by 1 base, leaving 10 bases between them. Germline V CDR1 and CDR2: LGHNA, YNFKEQ. This CDR3 is built from 15 residues. Written as DNA, the CDR3 is TGTGCCAGCAGCCCACGGGACTGGAACACCGGGGAGCTGTTTTTT. This translates into CASSPRDWNTGELFF.

This clonotype was seen ten or more times. The V call is TRBV6-1, the J call TRBJ1-2; a weak D match, TRBD1 (5 bases). Germline V gives CDR1 MNHNS, CDR2 SASEGT. V lost 2 bases, J lost 3 bases, and 7 bases lay in between. The CDR3 is made up of 13 amino acids. CDR3 nucleotide sequence: TGTGCCAGCAGTGAAACAGGCCACTATGGCTACACCTTC. Translating it yields CASSETGHYGYTF.

The rearrangement joins TRBV28 to TRBJ2-7; 9 bases agree with TRBD1. The CDR3 has 15 residues. Germline V gene sequence: CDR1 MDHEN, CDR2 SYDVKM. V trimming: 6 bases; J trimming: 3 bases; junction bases outside the gene matches: 9. The CDR3: CASRGRGTGFYEQYF. In nucleotides, the CDR3 is TGTGCCAGCAGGGGAAGGGGGACAGGGTTCTACGAGCAGTACTTC.

Many counts were recorded for this clonotype. The chain recombines TRBV9 with TRBJ1-2, with D hard to call. The ends were cut back, 0 bases at V and 0 bases at J, with 15 bases in the middle. Germline V gene data show CDR1 as SGDLS and CDR2 as YYNGEE. This CDR3 has 17 residues. The CDR3 region is CASSVETDTSTNYGYTF. The CDR3 nucleotides are TGTGCCAGCAGCGTAGAAACGGATACTTCGACTAACTATGGCTACACCTTC.

The table lists this clonotype with many counts. The chain recombines TRBV4-1 with TRBJ1-1, with D unresolved. Trimming removed 4 bases at V and 3 bases at J, with 9 bases between. Germline assignment: CDR1 MGHRA and CDR2 YSYEKL. This CDR3 is built from 13 residues. CDR3 DNA sequence: TGCGCCAGCAGCCCGACGGCCCACACTGAAGCTTTCTTT. Translation gives CASSPTAHTEAFF.

This clonotype was picked up many times. CDR3 sequence: CASSLERGGTGELFF. The CDR3 coding sequence is TGCGCCAGCAGCTTGGAAAGGGGTGGAACCGGGGAGCTGTTTTTT. This chain links TRBV5-1 with TRBJ2-2; possible D gene TRBD1, 5 bases. Trimming shortened V by 0 bases and J by 5 bases, and 11 bases separated the two germline ends. From germline, CDR1 is SGHRS and CDR2 YFSETQ. The length of the CDR3 is 15 residues.

This clonotype has ten or more counts. The chain combines TRBV10-3 with TRBJ1-2; 10 bases line up with TRBD1. This CDR3 region has 16 residues. V dropped 0 bases and J dropped 7; count of bases not matched to a gene: 8. From germline, CDR1 is ENHRY and CDR2 SYGVKD. CDR3 nucleotide sequence: TGTGCCATCAGTGAGTCGCGAGGGACAGGGGATGGTGGCTACACCTTC. It yields the protein CAISESRGTGDGGYTF.

This clonotype was seen repeatedly, ten times or more. This sequence joins TRBV11-3 and TRBJ2-7; TRBD2 is a possible D gene (6 bases). Trimming cost V 5 bases and J 5 bases, with 19 bases left between them. There are 15 residues in the CDR3. Germline CDR1 is SGHNT and CDR2 is YENEEA. CDR3 amino acids: CASSPRWGSGDEQYF. Here the CDR3 DNA reads TGTGCCAGCAGCCCGAGGTGGGGTAGCGGAGACGAGCAGTACTTC.

This clonotype was seen more than once but under ten times. The J gene is TRBJ2-7, the V gene TRBV28; TRBD1 aligns across 8 bases. Germline CDR1 is MDHEN and CDR2 is SYDVKM. V shed 2 bases and J 6 bases; nucleotides not matched to a gene: 6. The CDR3 covers 14 residues. Written as DNA, the CDR3 is TGTGCCAGCAGTTTAGGACAGGGACGGGGCGAGCAGTACTTC. Encoded protein: CASSLGQGRGEQYF.

This clonotype has ten or more counts. V is TRBV12-3 or TRBV12-4 and J is TRBJ1-6, with D uncertain. Deletions cut 7 bases from V and 10 bases from J, with 11 bases between. This CDR3 comprises 12 residues. CDR3 sequence: CASTLAGSPLHF. DNA for the CDR3: TGTGCCAGCACCCTGGCGGGATCACCCCTCCACTTT.

This clonotype showed up many times. The chain's CDR3 is CASSPVRDSNQPQHF. The CDR3 DNA is TGTGCCAGCAGCCCCGTCCGTGATAGCAATCAGCCCCAGCATTTT. This chain connects TRBV6-1 to TRBJ1-5; D is undetermined. The CDR3 sequence is 15 residues long. The V end lost 6 bases, the J end lost 0 bases, and 12 bases lay between the germline ends. Germline CDR1 is MNHNS and CDR2 is SASEGT.

This clonotype was detected only once. J is TRBJ1-2 and V is TRBV6-1; 8 nucleotides match TRBD1. The V gene end was trimmed by 7 bases and the J gene end by 0 bases; junction bases not matched to a gene: 7. Germline V gene sequence: CDR1 MNHNS, CDR2 SASEGT. The CDR3 has 15 residues. The CDR3 coding sequence is TGTGCCAGCAAGCCCCGGACAGGGCCTAACTATGGCTACACCTTC. Translating it yields CASKPRTGPNYGYTF.

At least ten counts were recorded for this clonotype. The V gene is TRBV6-1, the J gene TRBJ1-2; D gene unclear. The CDR3 runs 12 residues. With 6 bases removed from V and 7 bases from J, the gap between germline ends came to 12 bases. Germline loops: CDR1 MNHNS, CDR2 SASEGT. The CDR3, as DNA: TGTGCCAGCAGCCCTCGGGAGGGTGGCTACACCTTC. Amino acid sequence: CASSPREGGYTF.